This T cell receptor beta chain was documented in a study of blood T cell repertoires in COVID-19. Using immunoSEQ multiplex PCR, the repertoire was profiled, and TCRdb retains in-frame clones only, with some absent. The table has under 300,000 clones, roughly 80% seen once. This CDR3 has 12 amino acids. J was trimmed by 7 bases and V by 7 bases; bases with no gene match: 3. Germline CDR1 SQVTM, CDR2 ANQGSEA. In its sample, this clone was seen once. The TCR sequence derives from a woman between 18 and 29 years old with acute or convalescent COVID-19. This chain connects TRBV29-1 to TRBJ2-1; 11 bases match TRBD2. Material for sequencing was peripheral blood. The DNA of the CDR3 is TGCAGCGCCCGGACTAGCGGGAATGAGCAGTTCTTC. Translated: CSARTSGNEQFF.